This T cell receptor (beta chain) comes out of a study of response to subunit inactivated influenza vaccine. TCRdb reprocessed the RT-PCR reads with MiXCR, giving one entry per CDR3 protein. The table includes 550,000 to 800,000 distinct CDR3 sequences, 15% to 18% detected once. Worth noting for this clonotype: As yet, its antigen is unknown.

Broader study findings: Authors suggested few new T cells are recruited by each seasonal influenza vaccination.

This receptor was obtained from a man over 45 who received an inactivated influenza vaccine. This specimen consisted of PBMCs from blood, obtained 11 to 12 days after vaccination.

CDR3 nucleotide sequence: TGTGCCAGCAGCGTAGCTGTCGGACGTCGCTACGAGCAGTACTTC. As protein: CASSVAVGRRYEQYF. V usage is TRBV9 and J usage is TRBJ2-7, with D unclear. Looked up from germline, CDR1 is SGDLS and CDR2 is YYNGEE. The V gene lost 0 bases and the J gene lost 3 bases, with 13 bases spanning the gap. The CDR3 has 15 residues.